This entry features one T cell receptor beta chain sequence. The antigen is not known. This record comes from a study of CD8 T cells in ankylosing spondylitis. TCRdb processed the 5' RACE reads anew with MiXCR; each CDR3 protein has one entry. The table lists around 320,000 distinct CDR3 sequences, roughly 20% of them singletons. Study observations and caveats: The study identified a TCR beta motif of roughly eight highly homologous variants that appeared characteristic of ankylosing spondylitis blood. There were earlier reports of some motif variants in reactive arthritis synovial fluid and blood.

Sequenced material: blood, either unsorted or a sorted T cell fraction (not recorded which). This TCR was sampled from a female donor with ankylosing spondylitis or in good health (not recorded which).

The CDR3 here is CASRTTSGRTTYEQYF. The CDR3 DNA sequence: TGTGCCAGCAGGACCACTAGCGGGAGGACCACCTACGAGCAGTACTTC. The chain uses TRBV6-2 or TRBV6-3 and TRBJ2-7, with TRBD2 matching over 12 bases. Germline values: CDR1 MNHEY, CDR2 SVGEGT. This CDR3 is 16 amino acids long. J was trimmed by 2 bases and V by 6 bases; bases with no gene match: 8.